These T cell receptor beta chains were read from a single sample in a study of T cells of healthy individuals. TCRdb called the 5' RACE reads again in MiXCR, with one record for every CDR3 protein. The sample lists 65,000 to 90,000 distinct CDR3 sequences, about 5.5% occurring once. Every receptor here comes from a female donor in good health. The CDR3 runs from the conserved cysteine through the conserved F or W. Each record gives: J gene, D gene, clone size, V gene, CDR3 DNA, CDR3 protein. A D gene is named only where the DNA matches it firmly. Expanded clones are given a class, and other clones once, few, many or no size at all.

>TRBJ1-5|TRBD1|few|TRBV28
TGTGCCAGCAGTTTCCCCTTCGACAGGGAGGACGATCAGCCCCAGCATTTT
CASSFPFDREDDQPQHF
>TRBJ1-5|-|once|TRBV6-2/TRBV6-3
TGTGCCAGCAGTTTCGGCAGGAGGGACCAGCCCCAGAATTTT
CASSFGRRDQPQNF
>TRBJ2-5|TRBD2|many|TRBV15
TGTGCCACCGGGAAGACTAGCGGGAGCACAGAGACCCAGTACTTC
CATGKTSGSTETQYF
>TRBJ1-1|-|many|TRBV29-1
TGCAGCGCCAAACAGTACACTGAAGCTTTCTTT
CSAKQYTEAFF
>TRBJ1-2|-|-|TRBV27
TGTGCCAGCAGTTTATTGGGTACGAGGACGATGGAGAACTATGGCTACACCTTC
CASSLLGTRTMENYGYTF
>TRBJ2-7|TRBD2|many|TRBV5-1
TGCGCCAGCAGCCGGGAGGGAGGGCCTGGATTGTACGAGCAGTACTTC
CASSREGGPGLYEQYF
>TRBJ2-3|-|-|TRBV6-5
TGTGCCAGCAGTTACTCGTTTAGGGGGGGAGATACGCAGTATTTT
CASSYSFRGGDTQYF
>TRBJ1-5|-|many|TRBV28
TGTGCCAGCAGTGGGGGACCTAATCAGCCCCAGCATTTT
CASSGGPNQPQHF
>TRBJ2-3|TRBD2|-|TRBV11-2
TGTGCCAGCAGCTTACCAGCGGGAGTTAGAGATACGCAGTATTTT
CASSLPAGVRDTQYF
>TRBJ2-1|-|many|TRBV27
TGTGCCAGCAGTCGGGGGAATGAGCAGTTCTTC
CASSRGNEQFF
>TRBJ2-7|-|many|TRBV4-1
TGCGCCAGCAGCCAAGGGCGAACAGGGAAATTGGGGGAGCAGTACTTC
CASSQGRTGKLGEQYF
>TRBJ2-5|-|-|TRBV12-3/TRBV12-4
TGTGCCAGCAGTCGACAGACCCAAGGGACCCAGTACTTC
CASSRQTQGTQYF
>TRBJ1-4|-|-|TRBV27
TGTGCCAGCAGTTCCCTTCGTGGGGGGCAAAAACTGTTTTTT
CASSSLRGGQKLFF
>TRBJ2-1|-|few|TRBV4-3
TGCGCCAGCAGCCAAGATTCCATGAGCTCCTACAATGAGCAGTTCTTC
CASSQDSMSSYNEQFF
>TRBJ1-2|-|many|TRBV21-1
TGTGCCAGCAGCGGTAGTAGCGGATACTATGGCTACACCTTC
CASSGSSGYYGYTF
>TRBJ1-5|-|many|TRBV29-1
TGCAGCGCAACTGTCCCCGATAAGGGTAGCAATCAGCCCCAGCATTTT
CSATVPDKGSNQPQHF
>TRBJ2-2|-|few|TRBV7-9
TGTGCCAGCAGCTCGCGCCGGGGCATACTAAACACCGGGGAGCTGTTTTTT
CASSSRRGILNTGELFF
>TRBJ1-1|-|many|TRBV28
TGTGCCAGCAGTTATGGGGGGCTTGTCACTGAAGCTTTCTTT
CASSYGGLVTEAFF
>TRBJ2-1|TRBD2|few|TRBV4-1
TGCGCCAGCAGCCAATATTCTAGCGGGAGAGGGGGCTCCTACAATGAGCAGTTCTTC
CASSQYSSGRGGSYNEQFF
>TRBJ2-5|-|many|TRBV9
TGTGCCAGCAGTTTCGGGACGCTAGTCCAAGAGACCCAGTACTTC
CASSFGTLVQETQYF
>TRBJ2-2|TRBD2|few|TRBV3-1
TGTGCCAGCAGCCGGGGGAGGGGCGGGCCCACGAACACCGGGGAGCTGTTTTTT
CASSRGRGGPTNTGELFF
>TRBJ2-5|TRBD1|many|TRBV5-6
TGTGCCAGCAGCTCCACAGGGGGAATCGAGACCCAGTACTTC
CASSSTGGIETQYF
>TRBJ1-4|-|few|TRBV12-3/TRBV12-4
TGTGCCAGCAGTTTACGATCCGATAGGGCGGAATTT
CASSLRSDRAEF
>TRBJ2-7|TRBD1|many|TRBV20-1
TGCAGTGCTAGTTGGCAGGGGGCGGCCGAGCAGTACTTC
CSASWQGAAEQYF
>TRBJ2-1|-|many|TRBV12-3/TRBV12-4
TGTGCCAGCAGTTTGACTGGAGGGGAGCAGTTCTTC
CASSLTGGEQFF
>TRBJ2-7|TRBD2|-|TRBV7-2
TGTGCCAGCAGCTTAGCTGCGGGAGGGGTCTCCTACGAGCAGTACTTC
CASSLAAGGVSYEQYF
>TRBJ2-5|-|few|TRBV7-2
TGTGCCAGCAGCTTAGGGGCTGGGCTGGGAGAGACCCAGTACTTC
CASSLGAGLGETQYF
>TRBJ2-7|TRBD2|-|TRBV20-1
TGCAGTGCTCCTCGGGCCTCTAGCGGGAGGGTGGAATCAGCATACGAGCAGTACTTC
CSAPRASSGRVESAYEQYF
>TRBJ2-7|-|-|TRBV28
TGTGCCAGCACCGACCCGTACGAGCAGTACTTC
CASTDPYEQYF
>TRBJ2-6|-|-|TRBV19
TGTGCCAGTACAAACCCTCGCCGAGGGTCTGGGGCCAACGTCCTGACTTTC
CASTNPRRGSGANVLTF
>TRBJ1-1|-|-|TRBV6-1
TGTGCCAGCAGTTTACGGCCCCGGGCTGAAGCTTTCTTT
CASSLRPRAEAFF
>TRBJ2-1|TRBD2|many|TRBV15
TGTGCCACCAGCAGAGAACGGGGGGTCAGGGATGAGCAGTTCTTC
CATSRERGVRDEQFF
>TRBJ2-3|-|-|TRBV6-4
TGTGCCAGCAGTGACGGGTCGGGAGAGGGGGATACGCAGTATTTT
CASSDGSGEGDTQYF
>TRBJ2-4|-|few|TRBV4-1
TGCGCCAGCAGCCAGGGCTCGTTATCGGGGAGAGCCAAAAACATTCAGTACTTC
CASSQGSLSGRAKNIQYF
>TRBJ2-5|TRBD1|-|TRBV5-1
TGCGCCAGCAGCCCGGACAGGATCCAAGAGACCCAGTACTTC
CASSPDRIQETQYF
>TRBJ2-1|-|many|TRBV4-1
TGCGCCAGCAGCCAACAAGTAGCACTACAACGGAATGAGCAGTTCTTC
CASSQQVALQRNEQFF
>TRBJ2-7|-|-|TRBV20-1
TGCAGTGCTAGAGTGCGGACCGCTGTAGAGCAGTACTTC
CSARVRTAVEQYF
>TRBJ2-7|-|many|TRBV4-1
TGCGCCAGCAGCCCAGTCGCCCCATTTACCTACGAGCAGTACTTC
CASSPVAPFTYEQYF
>TRBJ1-4|TRBD1|many|TRBV7-6
TGTGCCAGCAGTTCCGGACAGGGCTTGGGAGAAAAACTGTTTTTT
CASSSGQGLGEKLFF
>TRBJ2-7|-|many|TRBV29-1
TGCAGCGTCGCAGAAGCCTACGAGCAGTACTTC
CSVAEAYEQYF
>TRBJ1-5|TRBD1|-|TRBV28
TGTGCCAGCAGCTTGACAGGGGGAGGGAATAGCAATCAGCCCCAGAATTTT
CASSLTGGGNSNQPQNF
>TRBJ1-2|-|few|TRBV4-1
TGCGCCAGCAGCCACCCAGACAGGAGTTCGTTTGGCTACACCTTC
CASSHPDRSSFGYTF
>TRBJ2-3|-|-|TRBV7-9
TGTGCCAGCAGCCCCCGTGGGGTCCCAGATACGCAGTATTTT
CASSPRGVPDTQYF
>TRBJ1-2|-|few|TRBV28
TGTGCCAGCAGTCCCTCGGCAGGCTATGGCTACACCTTC
CASSPSAGYGYTF
>TRBJ1-1|TRBD1|-|TRBV7-2
TGTGCCAGCAGCTTAGTTTACAGGGGTAACAATGAAGCTTTCTTT
CASSLVYRGNNEAFF
>TRBJ2-6|-|few|TRBV5-1
TGCGCCAGCAGCTTGGGCAGGACTGGGGCCAACGTCCTGACTTTC
CASSLGRTGANVLTF
>TRBJ1-6|-|many|TRBV6-2/TRBV6-3
TGTGCCAGCAGTCCAGGGGCTAGTTCACCCCTCCACTTT
CASSPGASSPLHF
>TRBJ2-3|TRBD2|many|TRBV6-5
TGTGCCAGCAGCCGACTAGCGGCTAGCACAGATACGCAGTATTTT
CASSRLAASTDTQYF
>TRBJ2-3|TRBD2|-|TRBV5-4
TGTGCCAGCAGCTTTTTTACTAGCGGAACAGATACGCAGTATTTT
CASSFFTSGTDTQYF
>TRBJ1-1|-|few|TRBV10-3
TGTGCCATCAAGCGGGGTGGGGACACTGAAGCTTTCTTT
CAIKRGGDTEAFF
>TRBJ2-2|TRBD1|many|TRBV2
TGTGCCAGCCAGACAGGGGGAAACACCGGGGAGCTGTTTTTT
CASQTGGNTGELFF
>TRBJ1-5|-|many|TRBV27
TGTGCCAGCAGTTTATCAGGGGGTCAGCCCCAGCATTTT
CASSLSGGQPQHF
>TRBJ2-5|TRBD1|many|TRBV5-6
TGTGCCAGCAGCTGGGACAGGGATGAGACCCAGTACTTC
CASSWDRDETQYF
>TRBJ1-1|-|few|TRBV4-3
TGCGCCAGCAGCCAAGACCCCGCCATGAACACTGAAGCTTTCTTT
CASSQDPAMNTEAFF
>TRBJ2-1|-|few|TRBV9
TGTGCCAGCAGCCCGCTGGGGGCCTACAATGAGCAGTTCTTC
CASSPLGAYNEQFF
>TRBJ2-1|TRBD2|many|TRBV6-4
TGTGCCAGCAGTAACACTTTGGGACTAGCGCCTTACAATGAGCAGTTCTTC
CASSNTLGLAPYNEQFF
>TRBJ2-5|-|many|TRBV2
TGTGCCAGTCCCCGTCAGCCGTCCCTCGAGGAAGAGACCCAGTACTTC
CASPRQPSLEEETQYF
>TRBJ1-5|-|many|TRBV6-2/TRBV6-3
TGTGCCAGCAGCACACGGGGAGCCCCGGGGCCCCAGCATTTT
CASSTRGAPGPQHF